This record concerns one T cell receptor (beta chain) sequence. No antigen is known for it. This sample also contains other DNA sequences that code for the same CDR3. The data were taken from a study of shared clonotypes between healthy human individuals. Study results and caveats: Investigators collected only blood, and repertoires in tissues likely differ.

Assay: immunoSEQ multiplex PCR; the TCRdb copy retains only in-frame clones and omits some. Of about 2 million clones listed, roughly 94% are singletons. The naive CD8 population came from CD45RO-negative cells selected for CCR7, without terminally differentiated effector memory CD45RA+ cells. The sequenced sample was naive CD8+ T cells sorted from blood. The sequence was obtained from a man younger than 35 in good health.

CDR3 loop: CASSPHDIAKNIQYF. CDR3 DNA: TGTGCCAGCAGTCCTCACGACATAGCCAAAAACATTCAGTACTTC. The genes are TRBV6-5 and TRBJ2-4, with D unresolved. Germline CDR1 reads MNHEY; CDR2 reads SVGAGI. V was trimmed by 5 bases and J by 0 bases, leaving 11 bases between them. The CDR3 sequence is 15 residues long.